What follows is one T cell receptor beta chain and its context. Through template switching, UMIs that included a 6-nucleotide sample barcode were added. TCRdb re-called the 5' RACE reads, yielding one record per CDR3 amino acid sequence without DNA. The table lists a few hundred thousand distinct CDR3 sequences. This entry is derived from a study of monozygotic twins with inflammatory bowel disease. The CDR3 is 13 amino acids. Germline V gives CDR1 MDHEN, CDR2 SYDVKM. The chain employs TRBV28 and TRBJ1-5; TCRdb reports TRBD1, a call that lacks DNA to check it against. The sequence came from a human donor with ulcerative colitis or Crohn's disease, or a healthy co-twin of an affected twin (not recorded which). Material for sequencing was blood. This CDR3 reads CASTWGRLQPQHF.